Following are 10 T cell receptor beta chains from one sample sequenced in a study of radiotherapy plus CTLA-4 blockade in lung cancer. Sequencing used immunoSEQ multiplex PCR; TCRdb keeps in-frame clones, though not all of them. The sample has around 91,000 clones; 85% to 90% are singletons. The sequencing here drew on peripheral blood, taken from a patient treated with radiotherapy plus ipilimumab. Receptors originate from a human donor with non-small cell lung cancer that progressed on radiotherapy plus ipilimumab.

V and J are TRBV9 and TRBJ1-2, with D unresolved. The CDR3 has 15 residues. Germline CDR1 SGDLS, CDR2 YYNGEE. Trimming removed 0 bases at V and 4 bases at J, with 13 bases between. The DNA for the CDR3 is TGTGCCAGCAGCGTAGTCCCTGGGTCCCCCTATGGCTACACCTTC. Residues: CASSVVPGSPYGYTF.

The chain uses TRBV6-1 and TRBJ2-3; D is perhaps TRBD2 (5 bases). Trimming shortened V by 3 bases and J by 2 bases, and 15 bases separated the two germline ends. The germline V gene has CDR1 MNHNS and CDR2 SASEGT. This CDR3 is 16 amino acids long. CDR3 coding DNA: TGTGCCAGCAGTGACACACTAGGCGATATCACAGATACGCAGTATTTT. Amino acids: CASSDTLGDITDTQYF.

V usage is TRBV2 and J usage is TRBJ2-3; a weak D match, TRBD2 (6 bases). Germline V gene data show CDR1 as SNHLY and CDR2 as FYNNEI. The V gene lost 2 bases and the J gene lost 2 bases, with 20 bases spanning the gap. This CDR3 is 18 amino acids long. The CDR3 region is CASSEPLWRRRDTDTQYF. DNA for the CDR3: TGTGCCAGCAGTGAACCCCTCTGGCGGAGGAGGGACACAGATACGCAGTATTTT.

The chain has TRBV6-5 and TRBJ1-5, with D possibly matching TRBD1 (5 bases). This CDR3 contains 13 residues. V was shortened by 7 bases and J by 5 bases, with 12 bases between the two germline ends. Germline V gives CDR1 MNHEY, CDR2 SVGAGI. The CDR3 nucleotides are TGTGCCAGCACCCCAGGGTTCCATCAGCCCCAGCATTTT. It encodes CASTPGFHQPQHF.

This chain joins TRBV18 and TRBJ1-2; possible D gene TRBD1, 6 bases. The CDR3 is made up of 15 amino acids. V gave up 4 bases and J gave up 2 bases, with 14 bases separating them. Germline CDR1 is KGHSH and CDR2 is LQKENI. CDR3 sequence: CASSRTRDTNYGYTF. The CDR3 DNA reads as TGTGCCAGCTCACGGACCCGGGACACAAACTATGGCTACACCTTC.

This clone has just one count. The chain recombines TRBV4-2 with TRBJ2-5, with 8 positions matching TRBD2. With the DNA end fitting TRBJ2-7 better, the J assignment may be wrong. The CDR3 is made up of 15 amino acids. Looked up from germline, CDR1 is LGHNA and CDR2 is YNFKEQ. CDR3 DNA: TGTGCCAGCAGCCCCCTAGTAGCGGGAAGCTACGAGCAGTACTTC. The encoded protein is CASSPLVAGSYEQYF.

For this clone: Other DNA sequences within the sample encode an identical CDR3. The rearrangement links TRBV2 to TRBJ2-7; no clear D gene. The V gene's germline CDR1 is SNHLY and CDR2 FYNNEI. Trimming cost V 6 bases and J 4 bases, with 13 bases left between them. This CDR3 has 13 amino acids. The CDR3 region has the DNA TGTGCCAGCAGGAAAGGGCTTGGGTACGAGCAGTACTTC. Protein sequence: CASRKGLGYEQYF.

The chain employs TRBV19 and TRBJ2-1; 10 bases are a match to TRBD2. The germline V gene has CDR1 LNHDA and CDR2 SQIVND (reference sequence). V was clipped by 9 bases and J by 7 bases; unmatched bases: 12. This CDR3 contains 15 residues. CDR3 bases: TGTGCCAGCGCCAAAGGAGCGGGAGGGTCGAATGAGCAGTTCTTC. Encoded protein: CASAKGAGGSNEQFF.

The chain couples TRBV9 to TRBJ2-2; possibly TRBD2 for D (7 bases). Germline values: CDR1 SGDLS, CDR2 YYNGEE. The V and J ends lost 4 bases and 4 bases respectively, with 20 bases between them. The length of the CDR3 is 17 residues. CDR3 loop: CASSPRGLAETTGELFF. Written as DNA, the CDR3 is TGTGCCAGCAGCCCACGGGGGCTAGCGGAGACCACCGGGGAGCTGTTTTTT.

The chain is built from TRBV6-1 and TRBJ1-5; 8 bases align to TRBD1. Trimming at V came to 5 bases and at J to 6 bases, leaving 6 bases not matched to a gene. Germline loops: CDR1 MNHNS, CDR2 SASEGT. This CDR3 contains 14 residues. CDR3 DNA: TGTGCCAGCAGTTCCAGGACAGGGACTCAGCCCCAGCATTTT. It translates to CASSSRTGTQPQHF.